This record covers a single T cell receptor beta chain. The antigen is undetermined. Measured with immunoSEQ multiplex PCR; TCRdb has only the in-frame clones, and not every one. The sample has a few hundred thousand clones; around nine tenths are singletons. This record belongs to a study of Ad26.COV2.S vaccination and SARS-CoV-2 variants. Study-wide context: The vaccine Ad26.COV2.S was put into the muscle once, or twice with 56 days between. Study-wide findings and caveats: Vaccinees displayed broader spike-specific TCR repertoires than placebo recipients.

The sample's treatment: some 20 received Ad26.COV2.S at low or high dose, single or two shots; 5 received placebo; per-sample allocation not given. Samples analyzed were those drawn on day 63 after the first vaccine or placebo injection. After removal of 1 base from V and 2 bases from J, the junction contained 2 bases not matched to a gene. Per the germline V gene, CDR1 is SGHRS and CDR2 is YFSETQ. This CDR3 is 15 amino acids long. The sample consisted of peripheral blood, taken in a trial of Ad26.COV2.S vaccine versus placebo. The clonotype was recovered from a person aged 18-65 years who received the Ad26.COV2.S COVID-19 vaccine or a placebo. The chain has TRBV5-1 and TRBJ2-7; 11 bases align to TRBD2. CDR3: CASSLLAGGPYEQYF. DNA for the CDR3: TGCGCCAGCAGCTTGTTAGCGGGAGGGCCCTACGAGCAGTACTTC.